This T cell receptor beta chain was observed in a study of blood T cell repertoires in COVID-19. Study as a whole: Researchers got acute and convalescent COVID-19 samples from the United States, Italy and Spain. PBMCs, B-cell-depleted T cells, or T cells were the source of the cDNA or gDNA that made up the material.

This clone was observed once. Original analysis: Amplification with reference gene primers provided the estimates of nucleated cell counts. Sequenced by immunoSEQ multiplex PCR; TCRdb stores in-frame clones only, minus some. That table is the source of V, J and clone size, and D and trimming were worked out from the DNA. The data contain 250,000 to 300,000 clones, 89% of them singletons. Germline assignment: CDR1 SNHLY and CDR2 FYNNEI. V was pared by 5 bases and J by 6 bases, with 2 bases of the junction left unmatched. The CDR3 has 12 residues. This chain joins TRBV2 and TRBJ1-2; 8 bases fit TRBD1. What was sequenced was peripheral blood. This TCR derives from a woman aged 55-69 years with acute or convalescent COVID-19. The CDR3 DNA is TGTGCCAGCAGTTCGACAGGGGATGGCTACACCTTC. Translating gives CASSSTGDGYTF.